This entry lists 6 T cell receptor beta chains sequenced from one sample in a study of blood T cell repertoires in COVID-19. Method: immunoSEQ multiplex PCR; TCRdb's copy keeps in-frame clones and lacks some. This sample has about 180,000 clones, with more than 70% found just once. The material sequenced was peripheral blood. The receptor source for this set is a woman aged 25 to 45 with acute or convalescent COVID-19.

This sequence joins TRBV6-2 or TRBV6-3 and TRBJ2-1; TRBD2 might be the D (5 bases). Germline CDR1 and CDR2: MNHEY and SVGEGT. CDR3 length equals 13 residues. Trimming removed 5 bases at V and 2 bases at J, with 7 bases between. The CDR3 bases are TGTGCCAGCAGTCTAGCTGCCTACAATGAGCAGTTCTTC. Its translation: CASSLAAYNEQFF.

V usage is TRBV24-1 and J usage is TRBJ2-7, with TRBD1 matching over 7 bases. This CDR3 has 13 amino acids. CDR1 KGHDR and CDR2 SFDVKD come from the germline V gene. V lost 7 bases to trimming and J lost 7 bases; unmatched junction nucleotides: 9. CDR3: CATSPGGSSEQYF. The CDR3 DNA follows: TGTGCCACCAGCCCAGGGGGTTCAAGTGAGCAGTACTTC.

The rearrangement links TRBV27 to TRBJ1-1; D not resolved. V shed 3 bases and J shed 1 base, with 12 bases lying between them. In germline, CDR1 is MNHEY, CDR2 SMNVEV (reference sequence). This CDR3 contains 15 residues. The CDR3 spells CASSFTTSGNTEAFF. The CDR3 nucleotides read TGTGCCAGCAGTTTCACAACCTCAGGGAACACTGAAGCTTTCTTT.

This clone was seen a single time. The V call is TRBV28, the J call TRBJ1-3; D is perhaps TRBD1 (5 bases). Germline V gene lookup returns CDR1 MDHEN and CDR2 SYDVKM. V shed 4 bases and J shed 4 bases, with 11 bases lying between them. The CDR3 totals 14 residues. CDR3 sequence (DNA): TGTGCCAGCAGTTATGGGGCGGAAGGAAACACCATATATTTT. Amino acid sequence: CASSYGAEGNTIYF.

This sequence joins TRBV5-1 and TRBJ2-7; D may be TRBD2 (5 bases). V was clipped by 0 bases and J by 4 bases, with 14 bases between them. The V gene's germline CDR1 is SGHRS and CDR2 YFSETQ. This CDR3 has 15 residues. CDR3 coding DNA: TGCGCCAGCAGCTTGGATTTAGGAGGACCTTACGAGCAGTACTTC. It encodes CASSLDLGGPYEQYF.

The chain is built from TRBV3-1 (or the pseudogene TRBV3-2) and TRBJ2-2; 8 positions agree with TRBD2. V lost 5 bases to trimming and J lost 5 bases; unmatched junction nucleotides: 7. The CDR3 loop spans 15 amino acids. Germline V gene data show CDR1 as LGHDT and CDR2 as YNNKEL (reference sequence). The CDR3 DNA reads TGTGCCAGCAGCATATCCGGGACTAGGACCGGGGAGCTGTTTTTT. Protein product: CASSISGTRTGELFF.